These 22 T cell receptor beta chains came from one sample sequenced in a study of cytomegalovirus exposure and HLA in healthy donors. Clones were read by immunoSEQ multiplex PCR, and TCRdb kept only the in-frame ones, dropping some. Of roughly 120,000 clones listed, about 90% are singletons. The sample was PBMCs. The receptors were gathered from a woman younger than 30 in good health and CMV-seronegative.

This chain links TRBV28 with TRBJ1-1; D unresolved. The CDR3 contains 13 residues. V was trimmed by 5 bases and J by 3 bases, leaving 10 bases between them. The germline V gene has CDR1 MDHEN and CDR2 SYDVKM. The CDR3 DNA is TGTGCCAGCAGTACGGTCTCGGACACTGAAGCTTTCTTT. This sequence encodes CASSTVSDTEAFF. Variable domain in full (rest from reference TRBV28 and TRBJ1-1): DVKVTQSSRYLVKRTGEKVFLECVQDMDHENMFWYRQDPGLGLRLIYFSYDVKMKEKGDIPEGYSVSREKKERFSLILESASTNQTSMYLCASSTVSDTEAFFGQGTRLTVV.

J is TRBJ2-1 and V is TRBV27; TRBD1 aligns across 7 bases. V trimming: 3 bases; J trimming: 3 bases; junction bases outside the gene matches: 5. This CDR3 is built from 15 residues. Germline lookup yields CDR1 MNHEY and CDR2 SMNVEV (reference sequence). The CDR3 loop is CASSFTGDNYNEQFF. CDR3 bases: TGTGCCAGCAGTTTCACAGGGGACAACTACAATGAGCAGTTCTTC.

The genes are TRBV4-1 and TRBJ1-4; TRBD1 matches at 8 bases. CDR3 length: 14 amino acids. Germline values: CDR1 MGHRA, CDR2 YSYEKL. Germline trimming cut 1 base from V and 8 bases from J; bases unmatched to any gene: 3. Here the CDR3 reads CASSQGGTGEKLFF. The CDR3 DNA is TGCGCCAGCAGCCAAGGGGGGACAGGAGAAAAACTGTTTTTT.

The chain joins TRBV4-3 to TRBJ2-3, with a weak D call TRBD1 (6 bases). Deletions cut 4 bases from V and 3 bases from J, with 11 bases between. Germline CDR1 reads LGHNA; CDR2 reads YSLEER. The CDR3 spans 14 residues. This CDR3 reads CASSLQGGTDTQYF. DNA for the CDR3: TGCGCCAGCAGCCTACAGGGCGGGACAGATACGCAGTATTTT.

The V gene is TRBV6-5, the J gene TRBJ1-1; 7 bases match TRBD1. CDR1 is MNHEY, CDR2 SVGAGI, per germline. The CDR3 covers 14 residues. V trimming: 7 bases; J trimming: 3 bases; junction bases outside the gene matches: 8. The DNA of the CDR3 is TGTGCCAGCACTCCGGGGACAGAGTACACTGAAGCTTTCTTT. Translated, it gives CASTPGTEYTEAFF.

The J gene is TRBJ2-1, the V gene TRBV6-5, with 7 bases that match TRBD2. The CDR3 runs 11 residues. Germline lookup yields CDR1 MNHEY and CDR2 SVGAGI. V gave up 5 bases and J gave up 9 bases; unmatched junction bases: 1. The CDR3 coding sequence is TGTGCCAGCAGTACGGGGGGTGAGCAGTTCTTC. Translated: CASSTGGEQFF.

The chain couples TRBV11-2 to TRBJ2-5, with 11 bases aligning to TRBD1. The germline CDR1 and CDR2 sequences are SGHAT and FQNNGV. The junction had 6 bases not matched to a gene; V was cut back by 8 bases and J by 4 bases. The CDR3 is made up of 14 amino acids. This CDR3 is CASGDGTGGETQYF. CDR3 bases: TGTGCCAGCGGAGACGGGACAGGGGGAGAGACCCAGTACTTC.

A remark on this clone: At one end the junction does not follow the germline gene, possibly because of a read error. The V call is TRBV5-1, the J call TRBJ1-2; D possibly corresponds to TRBD1 (5 bases). The CDR3 has 14 residues. The germline V gene has CDR1 SGHRS and CDR2 YFSETQ. For the CDR3, the DNA is TGCGCCAGCAGCTTGTTCGGGGCGGACTACGGCTACACCTTC. As protein: CASSLFGADYGYTF.

V and J are TRBV18 and TRBJ1-1, with D hard to call. V gave up 1 base and J gave up 5 bases, with 11 bases separating them. The germline V gene encodes CDR1 KGHSH and CDR2 LQKENI. There are 14 residues in the CDR3. The chain's CDR3 is CASSPQLRETEAFF. The CDR3 region has the DNA TGTGCCAGCTCACCACAACTAAGGGAGACTGAAGCTTTCTTT.

The chain recombines TRBV25-1 with TRBJ1-2, with unresolved D. Germline lookup yields CDR1 MGHDK and CDR2 SYGVNS. The CDR3 consists of 12 residues. V lost 6 bases and J lost 8, with 13 bases in between. The CDR3 is CASSRTGWGYTF. The CDR3 nucleotides read TGTGCCAGCAGCCGTACCGGGTGGGGCTACACCTTC.

V and J are TRBV4-3 and TRBJ2-7; 13 bases map to TRBD2. The CDR3 spans 18 residues. Germline trimming cut 1 base from V and 4 bases from J; bases unmatched to any gene: 10. Germline CDR1 and CDR2: LGHNA and YSLEER. The CDR3, as DNA: TGCGCCAGCAGCCAAGTGCACTCAGAGACTAGCGGGAGGTACGAGCAGTACTTC. Protein product: CASSQVHSETSGRYEQYF.

The chain combines TRBV7-6 with TRBJ1-4, with 7 bases matching TRBD1. V was clipped by 1 base and J by 3 bases; unmatched bases: 14. The CDR3 runs to 19 residues. Germline CDR1 reads SGHVS; CDR2 reads FNYEAQ. The CDR3 sequence is CASSLVLQGNSAANEKLFF. The CDR3 coding sequence is TGTGCCAGCAGCTTAGTCCTACAGGGGAACTCCGCTGCTAATGAAAAACTGTTTTTT.

The V call is TRBV27, the J call TRBJ2-3; TRBD2 might be the D (6 bases). The CDR3 is 14 amino acids. Germline loops: CDR1 MNHEY, CDR2 SMNVEV (reference sequence). Trimming stripped 5 bases from V and 3 bases from J, with 12 bases between. The CDR3 protein is CASSRTGVTDTQYF. CDR3 in DNA: TGTGCCAGCAGTCGAACGGGAGTTACAGATACGCAGTATTTT.

This clone was detected once. This rearrangement joins TRBV9 to TRBJ1-6; D is undetermined. This CDR3 region has 17 residues. Germline loops: CDR1 SGDLS, CDR2 YYNGEE. The V gene lost 1 base and the J gene lost 0 bases, with 11 bases spanning the gap. The CDR3 here is CASSVSLSFSYNSPLHF. The CDR3, as DNA: TGTGCCAGCAGCGTAAGTCTGAGCTTCTCCTATAATTCACCCCTCCACTTT.

This clone turned up a few times. The chain employs TRBV18 and TRBJ1-2; 9 positions agree with TRBD1. Trimming removed 0 bases from V and 5 bases from J; junction bases left unmatched: 4. The CDR3 is made up of 15 amino acids. CDR1 and CDR2 from the germline V gene are KGHSH and LQKENI. The CDR3 spells CASSPPGTGPYGYTF. The CDR3, as DNA: TGTGCCAGCTCACCACCGGGGACAGGGCCTTATGGCTACACCTTC.

The chain is built from TRBV15 and TRBJ2-7; weak D call: TRBD2 (5 bases). Germline V gives CDR1 LNHNV, CDR2 YYDKDF (reference sequence). CDR3 length: 15 residues. Trimming pared 0 bases from V and 6 bases from J, leaving 15 bases between. The CDR3 reads CATSRDYGIGSEQYF. In DNA, the CDR3 is TGTGCCACCAGCAGAGATTACGGGATTGGCTCCGAGCAGTACTTC.

This clone occurred once. V usage is TRBV6-6 and J usage is TRBJ1-5, with D possibly being TRBD1 (5 bases). CDR1 MNHNY and CDR2 SVGAGI come from the germline V gene (reference sequence). CDR3 length: 16 amino acids. With 2 bases removed from V and 6 bases from J, the gap between germline ends came to 17 bases. The CDR3 DNA sequence: TGTGCCAGCAGTTACGGGCAGGGCTTATCGGGTCAGCCCCAGCATTTT. Its translation: CASSYGQGLSGQPQHF.

The chain is built from TRBV6-5 and TRBJ2-7, with a tentative D call TRBD1 (6 bases). V was pared by 3 bases and J by 4 bases, with 13 bases between. Germline V gene lookup returns CDR1 MNHEY and CDR2 SVGAGI. The CDR3 has 14 residues. The CDR3 spells CASSYGTGRYEQYF. The CDR3 region has the DNA TGTGCCAGCAGTTATGGTACAGGGCGGTACGAGCAGTACTTC.

A remark on this clone: Additional DNA sequences in this sample encode the identical CDR3. The J gene is TRBJ1-1, the V gene TRBV5-4; TRBD1 aligns across 7 bases. Germline CDR1 reads SGHNT; CDR2 reads YYREEE (reference sequence). The CDR3 has 12 residues. V dropped 7 bases and J dropped 4; count of bases not matched to a gene: 4. The CDR3 region has the DNA TGTGCCAGCCGACAGGGCGGCACTGAAGCTTTCTTT. Protein: CASRQGGTEAFF.

The chain recombines TRBV4-1 with TRBJ2-1; D is perhaps TRBD2 (10 bases). V was trimmed by 4 bases and J by 2 bases, leaving 30 bases between them. This CDR3 contains 21 residues. From germline, CDR1 is MGHRA and CDR2 YSYEKL. The CDR3 reads CASSLTTGGFEREGPYNEQFF. The CDR3, as DNA: TGCGCCAGCAGCCTGACGACAGGGGGTTTCGAGCGGGAGGGACCCTACAATGAGCAGTTCTTC.

V is TRBV28 and J is TRBJ2-7; TRBD1 agrees at 8 bases. The CDR3 totals 13 residues. The trim removed 8 bases at V and 7 bases at J, leaving 10 bases unmatched. Germline values: CDR1 MDHEN, CDR2 SYDVKM. CDR3 DNA sequence: TGTGCCAGCGGGGGGACAGGCCGGAGGGAGCAGTACTTC. Protein sequence: CASGGTGRREQYF.

J is TRBJ2-7 and V is TRBV11-2, with 11 bases identical to TRBD2. In germline, CDR1 is SGHAT, CDR2 FQNNGV. J lost 3 bases, V lost 5 bases, and 9 bases had no gene match. The CDR3 is 16 amino acids. CDR3 DNA sequence: TGTGCCAGCAGCCTAATAATAGCGGGGGGGCTCTACGAGCAGTACTTC. It yields the protein CASSLIIAGGLYEQYF.